Presented here are 8 T cell receptor beta chains from one specimen sequenced in a study of T-cell reconstitution after alpha-beta-depleted transplantation in children (dated by TCRdb to the mid-2010s). The meaning of the sample's treatment or condition label: allogeneic hematopoietic cell transplantation with graft depleted of TCRalphabeta T cells and CD19 B cells. Libraries were prepared through PCR. The instrument given in TCRdb is Illumina HiSeq 2500. TCR libraries were prepared with molecular barcoding, using unique molecular identifiers to normalize TCRbeta repertoire quantification. TCRdb trimmed the raw reads at Q25, called clones with MiXCR and kept productive beta chains. Every entry covers one CDR3 protein and lists the most common genes and DNA from its rows. A total of 610,000 or so distinct CDR3 sequences appear in this sample, 25% to 30% of them only once. The ten largest clones add up to 30% to 40% of the sample.

This specimen was PBMCs, taken before TCRalphabeta/CD19-depleted stem cell transplant. The receptors here all came from a boy in the first two years of life with Wiskott-Aldrich syndrome, due to receive a stem cell transplant.

The genes are TRBV5-1 and TRBJ1-1, with 8 positions matching TRBD1. CDR1 is SGHRS and CDR2 is YFSETQ in the germline V gene. Germline trimming cut 5 bases from V and 7 bases from J; bases unmatched to any gene: 4. There are 12 residues in the CDR3. CDR3 amino acids: CASSMDRDEAFF. The CDR3 bases are TGCGCCAGCAGTATGGACAGGGATGAAGCTTTCTTT.

J is TRBJ1-1 and V is TRBV20-1; D is ambiguous. The CDR3 length is 14 residues. V dropped 3 bases and J dropped 4 bases, with 15 bases sitting between them. Germline V gene data show CDR1 as DFQATT and CDR2 as SNEGSKA (reference sequence). CDR3 residues: CSASPGPRGTEAFF. CDR3 DNA sequence: TGCAGTGCTAGTCCTGGACCGAGAGGCACTGAAGCTTTCTTT.

V gene TRBV9 combines with J gene TRBJ2-1; 12 bases align to TRBD1. After removal of 2 bases from V and 8 bases from J, the junction contained 17 bases not matched to a gene. The CDR3 contains 19 residues. Germline CDR1 reads SGDLS; CDR2 reads YYNGEE. Written as DNA, the CDR3 is TGTGCCAGCAGCGTGGGGGGGACAGGGGGCAAGAGGGAGAGTGATGAGCAGTTCTTC. This codes for CASSVGGTGGKRESDEQFF.

This CDR3 is CAWREPGVTGELFF. The DNA of the CDR3 is TGTGCCTGGAGGGAACCAGGGGTCACCGGGGAGCTGTTTTTT. The chain has TRBV30 and TRBJ2-2; perhaps TRBD1 as D (6 bases). The CDR3 length is 14 residues. From germline, CDR1 is GTSNPN and CDR2 SVGIG (reference sequence). With 3 bases removed from V and 4 bases from J, the gap between germline ends came to 12 bases.

This chain connects TRBV12-3 or TRBV12-4 to TRBJ1-2, with 8 bases lining up with TRBD1. V gave up 0 bases and J gave up 4 bases; unmatched junction bases: 7. This CDR3 contains 16 residues. CDR3 DNA: TGTGCCAGCAGTTTAGCGCTGACAGGGGAATCCTATGGCTACACCTTC. This codes for CASSLALTGESYGYTF.

This clonotype has more than one count but fewer than ten. This chain uses TRBV20-1 with TRBJ2-5; 9 nucleotides agree with TRBD2. The germline V gene has CDR1 DFQATT and CDR2 SNEGSKA (reference sequence). The CDR3 has 17 residues. The junction had 10 bases not matched to a gene; V was cut back by 0 bases and J by 2 bases. In DNA, the CDR3 is TGCAGTGCTAGAGATGGGATAGCGGGAGCTCTACAAGAGACCCAGTACTTC. Protein: CSARDGIAGALQETQYF.

The chain uses TRBV12-3 or TRBV12-4 and TRBJ2-3, with D uncertain. The CDR3 has 14 amino acids. The V gene lost 2 bases and the J gene lost 1 base, with 7 bases spanning the gap. CDR3 nucleotide sequence: TGTGCCAGCAGTTTAAGGTTTCGCACAGATACGCAGTATTTT. This gives the protein CASSLRFRTDTQYF.

The genes are TRBV5-1 and TRBJ2-2; 10 bases are a match to TRBD2. V lost 1 base and J lost 4; bases outside the gene matches: 10. In germline, CDR1 is SGHRS, CDR2 YFSETQ. The CDR3 length is 18 residues. The CDR3 is CASSLTSGAAPGTGELFF. The CDR3 nucleotides read TGCGCCAGCAGCTTGACTAGCGGGGCCGCCCCGGGCACCGGGGAGCTGTTTTTT.